The clone carrying this T cell receptor (beta chain) was found a few times. Its antigen is not identified. The sample belongs to a study of cytomegalovirus exposure and HLA in healthy donors. Study information: Researchers found that less than 90% of over 350 genotyped donors fell within the Caucasian-associated ancestry cluster.

Broader study findings: While the bulk of TCR sequences proved rare, some public TCRs turned up in many donors. An analysis was carried out later, and it reportedly showed fewer N-insertions in an Asian-associated ancestry cluster than the approximately 700-donor mean.

This PCR relied on a set of 60 Vbeta primers and 13 Jbeta primers. Clones were sequenced by immunoSEQ multiplex PCR, and TCRdb holds only the in-frame ones, with some missing. This table has about 130,000 clones, around 80% appearing once. This CDR3 contains 13 residues. Germline V lookup: CDR1 SGDLS, CDR2 YYNGEE. The V and J ends lost 3 bases and 6 bases respectively, with 13 bases between them. The clonotype was recovered from a female donor in good health and CMV-seronegative. V usage is TRBV9 and J usage is TRBJ2-7, with D perhaps matching TRBD2 (5 bases). Sequenced sample: PBMCs. The CDR3: CASSEWPRGEQYF. The CDR3 nucleotides read TGTGCCAGCAGCGAGTGGCCCCGGGGCGAGCAGTACTTC.